This paragraph reports one T cell receptor (beta chain). The sample is drawn from a study of blood T cell repertoires in COVID-19. Study overall: COVID-19 samples, acute and convalescent, were from the United States, Italy and Spain. Sample material is recorded as cDNA or gDNA derived from T cells, B-cell-depleted T cells, or PBMCs.

Original processing notes: By means of reference gene primer amplification, nucleated cell counts were estimated. Method: immunoSEQ multiplex PCR; TCRdb's copy keeps in-frame clones and lacks some. V and J calls and clone size are copied from that table; D and trimming were computed from the DNA. The sample lists around 210,000 clones; over 80% were seen once. Enrolment of Seattle patients took place during active infection, and they were followed longitudinally. J gave up 5 bases and V 4 bases, and 6 bases lay outside the gene matches. The germline gives CDR1 SGHRS, CDR2 YFSETQ. This CDR3 has 15 residues.

The chain couples TRBV5-1 to TRBJ1-4, with 9 positions matching TRBD1. The TCR originated in a man aged 55 to 70 with COVID-19, enrolled during active disease. Sequenced sample: peripheral blood. CDR3 coding DNA: TGCGCCAGCAGCCCGGGACAGGGTGGGAATGAAAAACTGTTTTTT. Protein product: CASSPGQGGNEKLFF.